The clone carrying this TCR beta chain was observed a single time. The antigen is unknown. With the Oncomine TCR Beta short-read assay, DNA from cultured CD4+ T cells was sequenced. It was from cultured CD4+ T cells that genomic DNA was extracted. TCRdb reanalysed the PCR reads using MiXCR and keeps one entry per CDR3 protein. The repertoire holds some 13,000 distinct CDR3 sequences, with approximately 61% as singletons. This specimen comes from a study of vaccination and CD4 T cells after COVID-19. Study-wide background: Researchers treated cells with overlapping spike peptides taken from SARS-CoV-2, HCoV-NL63, HCoV-OC43 and HCoV-229E.

Unmatched junction bases numbered 8, after V lost 1 base and J lost 7 bases. The germline gives CDR1 SGHNT, CDR2 YYREEE (reference sequence). The CDR3 runs to 16 residues. Treatment in this sample: approximately nine-day PBMC culture with coronavirus spike peptide pools or control peptides (ViraFEST assay). The sequenced material came from CD4+ T cells from blood, cultured in vitro. V is TRBV5-4 and J is TRBJ2-3; 11 nucleotides agree with TRBD2. This TCR derives from a human donor who had recovered from COVID-19. This chain's CDR3 is CASSLKTSGTDHTQYF. The CDR3 nucleotides read TGTGCCAGCAGCTTGAAGACTAGCGGGACGGACCATACGCAGTATTTT.